This is a list of T cell receptor beta chains from one sample in a study of early T cells in non-severe SARS-CoV-2 infection. TCRdb redid the calling of the 5' RACE reads with MiXCR, one entry per CDR3 protein. The table shows about 110,000 distinct CDR3 sequences, with 10% to 15% occurring only once. This specimen was whole blood, taken at baseline. The receptors shown here come from an adult who was a healthcare worker with PCR-confirmed SARS-CoV-2 infection or an uninfected control (not recorded which). CDR3s include the opening cysteine and the closing phenylalanine or tryptophan. A D gene is named only where the DNA matches it firmly. Only part of the rows carry a size: once, few, many, or a class if the clone is expanded.

cdr3_aa	cdr3_nt	d_call	clone_size	v_call	j_call
CASSYSAPMNTEAFF	TGTGCCAGCAGTTACTCGGCCCCTATGAACACTGAAGCTTTCTTT	NA	few	TRBV6-5	TRBJ1-1
CASSLRSADQPQHF	TGTGCCAGCAGCTTGAGGTCAGCTGATCAGCCCCAGCATTTT	NA	few	TRBV5-5	TRBJ1-5
CASSLWMEETQYF	TGTGCCAGCAGCTTGTGGATGGAAGAGACCCAGTACTTC	NA	NA	TRBV5-4	TRBJ2-5
CASSSDPTGGGNTIYF	TGCGCCAGCAGCTCCGATCCAACTGGGGGAGGAAACACCATATATTTT	NA	NA	TRBV5-1	TRBJ1-3
CASSPTGGDSNQPQHF	TGCGCCAGCAGTCCTACAGGGGGGGATAGCAATCAGCCCCAGCATTTT	TRBD1	NA	TRBV10-2	TRBJ1-5
CSARDGASWGNEQFF	TGCAGTGCTAGAGATGGGGCTAGTTGGGGAAATGAGCAGTTCTTC	NA	few	TRBV20-1	TRBJ2-1
CSAGRGNQPQHF	TGCAGTGCCGGGAGGGGCAATCAGCCCCAGCATTTT	NA	many	TRBV20-1	TRBJ1-5
CASSQDLADRGYTF	TGTGCCAGCAGCCAAGATCTGGCCGACAGGGGCTACACCTTC	NA	few	TRBV3-1	TRBJ1-2
CASKERDSYGYTF	TGTGCCAGCAAGGAACGGGACAGCTATGGCTACACCTTC	TRBD1	few	TRBV5-6	TRBJ1-2
CASSLTATGGNTIYF	TGTGCCAGCAGCCTTACTGCGACAGGGGGAAACACCATATATTTT	TRBD1	many	TRBV7-2	TRBJ1-3
CSARGTAGTGELFF	TGCAGTGCTAGAGGCACAGCGGGCACCGGGGAGCTGTTTTTT	NA	NA	TRBV20-1	TRBJ2-2
CASSPGTAGVVPQHF	TGCGCCAGCAGCCCGGGGACGGCGGGGGTGGTTCCCCAGCATTTT	NA	few	TRBV5-1	TRBJ1-5
CASSTGRETQYF	TGCGCCAGCAGCACTGGTAGGGAGACCCAGTACTTC	NA	many	TRBV5-1	TRBJ2-5
CASSRPGSGKNIQYF	TGTGCCAGCAGCCGGCCGGGCAGCGGCAAAAACATTCAGTACTTC	NA	NA	TRBV12-3/TRBV12-4	TRBJ2-4
CASSYSKNEQFF	TGTGCCAGCAGTTACTCGAAAAATGAGCAGTTCTTC	NA	NA	TRBV6-6	TRBJ2-1
CASSERLGPYEQYF	TGTGCCAGCAGTGAAAGATTGGGACCCTACGAGCAGTACTTC	NA	NA	TRBV6-1	TRBJ2-7
CASSFFPPTGNTEAFF	TGTGCCAGCAGTTTTTTTCCGCCGACAGGGAACACTGAAGCTTTCTTT	NA	many	TRBV27	TRBJ1-1
CSARAPGGENQPQHF	TGCAGTGCTAGAGCACCAGGGGGCGAGAATCAGCCCCAGCATTTT	TRBD1	NA	TRBV20-1	TRBJ1-5
CASSLLGTAYEQYF	TGCGCCAGCAGCTTACTTGGGACAGCCTACGAGCAGTACTTC	TRBD1	few	TRBV5-1	TRBJ2-7
CASSFSGRGNTEAFF	TGTGCCAGCAGCTTTTCCGGCAGAGGGAACACTGAAGCTTTCTTT	NA	few	TRBV7-8	TRBJ1-1
CASSLRRGRDTEAFF	TGTGCCAGCAGTTTACGGCGGGGCCGAGACACTGAAGCTTTCTTT	NA	many	TRBV12-3/TRBV12-4	TRBJ1-1
CSADRAGITEAFF	TGCAGTGCAGATAGGGCAGGGATAACTGAAGCTTTCTTT	NA	NA	TRBV20-1	TRBJ1-1
CASSPPGASGELFF	TGTGCCAGCAGCCCCCCGGGGGCTTCCGGGGAGCTGTTTTTT	NA	NA	TRBV13	TRBJ2-2